This TCR beta chain comes out of a study of blood T cell repertoires in COVID-19. About the research overall: Samples taken during acute and convalescent COVID-19 were collected in the United States, Italy and Spain.

The CDR3 totals 13 residues. After removal of 0 bases from V and 5 bases from J, the junction contained 0 bases not matched to a gene. Germline CDR1 is GTSNPN and CDR2 is SVGIG (reference sequence). Original data processing: Researchers report that nucleated cell counts were estimated from reference gene primer amplification. The method was immunoSEQ multiplex PCR; TCRdb's version includes in-frame clones alone and lacks a portion of them. D and trimming were read from the DNA, whereas the V and J calls and clone size are those reported in that table. This repertoire shows hundreds of thousands of clones, roughly nine tenths found once; its top ten account for 8% to 9.5%. Categorization into cohorts depended on clinical history that participants reported. The recovered donors of Cohort 3 showed two negative PCRs, clearance, or symptom resolution.

The rearrangement joins TRBV30 to TRBJ1-5; 8 nucleotides align to TRBD1. This TCR derives from a woman aged 55-69 years who had recovered from COVID-19. Sequencing input: PBMCs or T cells enriched from blood (not recorded which). The CDR3 DNA reads as TGTGCCTGGAGTGTACAGGGGGATCAGCCCCAGCATTTT. Translated, it gives CAWSVQGDQPQHF.